The T cell receptor beta chain described here comes from a study of T-cell reconstitution after alpha-beta-depleted transplantation in children. General study results and limits: Alpha-beta T cells present about two months after transplant were reported to originate from several hundred expanded graft clones. By one year post-transplant, T-cell counts and diversity largely arose from T cells that were newly produced.

Unique molecular identifiers were used in preparing the TCRbeta library. A single record per CDR3 protein comes from TCRdb applying MiXCR to the PCR reads. Altogether 250,000 to 300,000 distinct CDR3 sequences are present, around 10% being singletons, with the ten largest covering roughly 7%. The germline gives CDR1 KGHSH, CDR2 LQKENI. V gave up 0 bases and J gave up 5 bases, with 13 bases separating them. The CDR3 is made up of 15 amino acids. Only a few counts were recorded for this clonotype. What it recognizes is unknown. This specimen consisted of PBMCs, obtained before TCRalphabeta/CD19-depleted stem cell transplant. V and J are TRBV18 and TRBJ1-1; no reliable D call. The origin of this receptor is a boy less than two years old with acute myeloid leukemia, due to receive a stem cell transplant. The CDR3 nucleotides read TGTGCCAGCTCACCACCGATGGAAGGGAGGACTGAAGCTTTCTTT. The encoded protein is CASSPPMEGRTEAFF.